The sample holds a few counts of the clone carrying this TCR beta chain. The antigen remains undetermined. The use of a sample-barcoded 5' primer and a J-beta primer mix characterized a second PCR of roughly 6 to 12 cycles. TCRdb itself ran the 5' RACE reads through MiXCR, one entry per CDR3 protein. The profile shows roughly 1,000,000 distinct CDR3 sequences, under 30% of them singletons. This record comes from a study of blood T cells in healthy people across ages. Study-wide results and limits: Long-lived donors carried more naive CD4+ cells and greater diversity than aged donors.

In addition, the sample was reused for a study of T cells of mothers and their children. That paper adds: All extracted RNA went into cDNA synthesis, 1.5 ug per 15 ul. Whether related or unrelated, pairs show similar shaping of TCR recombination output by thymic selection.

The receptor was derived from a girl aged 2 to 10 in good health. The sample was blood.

Written as DNA, the CDR3 is TGTGCCAGCAGCCGGGGGAATTCCTACGAGCAGTACTTC. Translation gives CASSRGNSYEQYF. The rearrangement links TRBV28 to TRBJ2-1; a possible D gene is TRBD2 (6 bases). The assigned J gene may be wrong: the sequence end matches TRBJ2-7 better. This CDR3 contains 13 residues. Germline values: CDR1 MDHEN, CDR2 SYDVKM.